The clone carrying this T cell receptor (beta chain) came up many times. Its antigen is unidentified. The source of the sample is a study of T cells after posttransplantation cyclophosphamide. Sequenced by immunoSEQ multiplex PCR; TCRdb stores in-frame clones only, minus some. Captured here are some 31,000 clones, none seen once; the top ten comprise approximately 4.8%. The CDR3 totals 12 residues. V gave up 4 bases and J gave up 2 bases, with 4 bases separating them. CDR1 and CDR2 (germline): MNHNY, SVGAGI (reference sequence). The study's findings and limits: Skin or GI-infiltrating T cells shared few TRB sequences with blood. Later blood repertoires were often dominated by clones from the donor CD8+ memory compartment.

The clonotype originates from a woman in her 30s in good health and a related stem cell transplant donor. This chain uses TRBV6-6 with TRBJ2-3, with D hard to call. The sample taken for sequencing was PBMCs. CDR3 sequence: CASSLYTDTQYF. The DNA for the CDR3 is TGTGCCAGCAGTTTATACACAGATACGCAGTATTTT.